One and the same sample provided the 30 T cell receptor beta chains below, sequenced in a study of T cells after somatic rescue of genetic block. TCRdb's table, derived via immunoSEQ multiplex PCR, lists solely in-frame clones and lacks some. The sample holds about 72,000 clones, roughly 93% seen once. Material: peripheral blood mononuclear cells (PBMCs). The source of these receptors is a man younger than 40.

The rearrangement joins TRBV10-3 to TRBJ2-5; D is perhaps TRBD1 (5 bases). Germline V lookup: CDR1 ENHRY, CDR2 SYGVKD. V was trimmed by 8 bases and J by 3 bases, leaving 13 bases between them. The CDR3 length is 13 residues. CDR3: CAIGAGLEETQYF. In DNA, the CDR3 is TGTGCCATCGGGGCAGGGCTGGAAGAGACCCAGTACTTC.

This clone has only one observation. V is TRBV5-1 and J is TRBJ2-3; D assignment may be TRBD1 or TRBD2 (6 bases each). The CDR3 totals 14 residues. The V and J ends lost 2 bases and 5 bases respectively, with 12 bases between them. Per the germline V gene, CDR1 is SGHRS and CDR2 is YFSETQ. The CDR3 bases are TGCGCCAGCAGCTTCAACGGGGGCAAAGATACGCAGTATTTT. It specifies CASSFNGGKDTQYF.

The V gene is TRBV7-9, the J gene TRBJ2-1; TRBD2 matches at 11 bases. Trimming removed 5 bases from V and 5 bases from J; junction bases left unmatched: 5. The CDR3 covers 15 residues. The germline CDR1 and CDR2 sequences are SEHNR and FQNEAQ (reference sequence). Here the CDR3 DNA reads TGTGCCAGCAGCATCCCTAGCGGGAGGCACAATGAGCAGTTCTTC. Protein product: CASSIPSGRHNEQFF. Full variable domain (missing parts from reference TRBV7-9 and TRBJ2-1): DTGVSQNPRHKITKRGQNVTFRCDPISEHNRLYWYRQTLGQGPEFLTYFQNEAQLEKSRLLSDRFSAERPKGSFSTLEIQRTEQGDSAMYLCASSIPSGRHNEQFFGPGTRLTVL.

The J gene is TRBJ1-5, the V gene TRBV27; D remains unclear. Germline lookup yields CDR1 MNHEY and CDR2 SMNVEV (reference sequence). The V and J ends lost 2 bases and 7 bases respectively, with 12 bases between them. The CDR3 is 14 residues long. The CDR3 region has the DNA TGTGCCAGCAGTTTAGGAAGGAGGATGCAGCCCCAGCATTTT. Translating gives CASSLGRRMQPQHF.

V gene TRBV5-4 combines with J gene TRBJ2-7, with unresolved D. This CDR3 has 13 residues. Germline values: CDR1 SGHNT, CDR2 YYREEE (reference sequence). V lost 3 bases, J lost 2 bases, and 9 bases lay in between. CDR3 nucleotides: TGTGCCAGCAGCTACCAGGACCCCTACGAGCAGTACTTC. Amino acid sequence: CASSYQDPYEQYF.

The J gene is TRBJ2-7, the V gene TRBV4-2, with D possibly being TRBD2 (6 bases). Germline lookup yields CDR1 LGHNA and CDR2 YNFKEQ. V was shortened by 1 base and J by 2 bases, with 24 bases between the two germline ends. This CDR3 is 19 amino acids long. CDR3 bases: TGTGCCAGCAGCCAAGCCTTACAACATAGTGGGCGGGAAGCCTACGAGCAGTACTTC. Translated, it gives CASSQALQHSGREAYEQYF.

The chain joins TRBV9 to TRBJ1-2, with D perhaps matching TRBD1 (5 bases). CDR3 length equals 15 residues. The germline CDR1 and CDR2 sequences are SGDLS and YYNGEE. V lost 0 bases and J lost 3, with 12 bases in between. The CDR3 DNA follows: TGTGCCAGCAGCGTAGGTCACCGGGACGACTATGGCTACACCTTC. Its translation is CASSVGHRDDYGYTF.

The J gene is TRBJ1-6, the V gene TRBV14, with 10 positions matching TRBD1. Per germline, CDR1 SGHDN and CDR2 FVKESK. The CDR3 has 15 amino acids. The V and J ends lost 6 bases and 10 bases, in that order; junction bases with no gene match: 9. The CDR3 sequence is CASSFAGTGESPLHF. In nucleotides, the CDR3 is TGTGCCAGCAGTTTCGCCGGGACAGGGGAGTCACCCCTCCACTTT.

The V and J genes are TRBV10-1 and TRBJ2-2; perhaps TRBD2 as D (6 bases). The length of the CDR3 is 14 residues. V lost 6 bases, J lost 1 base, and 9 bases lay in between. Looked up from germline, CDR1 is WNHNN and CDR2 is SYGVQD (reference sequence). CDR3 nucleotides: TGCGCCAGCAGGGAGGGACTGAACACCGGGGAGCTGTTTTTT. Amino acids: CASREGLNTGELFF.

This chain uses TRBV6-5 with TRBJ2-7, with a possible D match to TRBD1 (6 bases). The CDR3 is 14 amino acids. The germline V and J ends were trimmed by 6 bases and 1 base, with 13 bases remaining between them. The V gene's germline CDR1 is MNHEY and CDR2 SVGAGI. The DNA of the CDR3 is TGTGCCAGCAGAAAAGGGACACCGTCCTACGAGCAGTACTTC. Its translation is CASRKGTPSYEQYF.

In its sample, this clone was seen a few times. V and J are TRBV27 and TRBJ1-5; the match to TRBD1 covers 7 bases. CDR3 length: 15 amino acids. Germline CDR1 MNHEY, CDR2 SMNVEV (reference sequence). After removal of 3 bases from V and 1 base from J, the junction contained 3 bases not matched to a gene. The CDR3 protein is CASSLRQGSNQPQHF. The DNA for the CDR3 is TGTGCCAGCAGTTTGCGACAGGGCAGCAATCAGCCCCAGCATTTT.

The CDR3 loop reads CASSESGSYNEQFF. CDR3 nucleotide sequence: TGCGCCAGCAGTGAGTCAGGGAGTTACAATGAGCAGTTCTTC. The chain uses TRBV10-1 and TRBJ2-1, with D possibly matching TRBD2 (5 bases). Looked up from germline, CDR1 is WNHNN and CDR2 is SYGVQD (reference sequence). Trimming took 0 bases from V and 4 from J, leaving 7 bases between them. This CDR3 is 14 amino acids long.

This clone appeared a single time. The gene calls are TRBV6-5 and TRBJ1-2; no definite D call. Germline CDR1 is MNHEY and CDR2 is SVGAGI. V was pared by 6 bases and J by 7 bases, with 18 bases between. This CDR3 has 14 residues. CDR3 bases: TGTGCCAGCAGCTTAAACACGGCATGGGTTGGCTACACCTTC. Translated, it gives CASSLNTAWVGYTF.

The CDR3 DNA reads TGTGCCAGCAGCGGGAGCGGGAGCAACGAGCAGTTCTTC. This codes for CASSGSGSNEQFF. This chain uses TRBV9 with TRBJ2-1; 8 bases align to TRBD2. Germline CDR1 SGDLS, CDR2 YYNGEE. With V trimmed by 3 bases and J by 10 bases, 6 bases remained unmatched. The CDR3 is 13 amino acids.

CDR3 DNA: TGTGCCAGCAAGGAGGACAGGGAAGGAGGGGGCTACACCTTC. As protein: CASKEDREGGGYTF. The genes are TRBV6-4 and TRBJ1-2; the match to TRBD1 covers 8 bases. This CDR3 spans 14 amino acids. Looked up from germline, CDR1 is MRHNA and CDR2 is SNTAGT. V gave up 7 bases and J gave up 8 bases; unmatched junction bases: 12.

V gene TRBV2 combines with J gene TRBJ2-3, with TRBD2 identical over 7 bases. J lost 4 bases, V lost 4 bases, and 8 bases had no gene match. CDR1 and CDR2 from the germline V gene are SNHLY and FYNNEI. This CDR3 spans 15 amino acids. The CDR3 nucleotides read TGTGCCAGCAGTGGAACGGGGGGAGGTGCAGATACGCAGTATTTT. Its protein is CASSGTGGGADTQYF.

This rearrangement joins TRBV29-1 to TRBJ2-7; D possibly corresponds to TRBD2 (5 bases). Deletions cut 3 bases from V and 2 bases from J, with 11 bases between. Germline CDR1 SQVTM, CDR2 ANQGSEA. The CDR3 runs to 13 residues. The CDR3 DNA reads TGCAGCGTTGACCGGGAAGGAACCTACGAGCAGTACTTC. Protein sequence: CSVDREGTYEQYF.

This chain connects TRBV19 to TRBJ2-4; tentatively, D is TRBD1 (5 bases). The length of the CDR3 is 15 residues. The V gene's germline CDR1 is LNHDA and CDR2 SQIVND (reference sequence). V lost 3 bases and J 1 base, leaving 10 bases between the germline ends. The CDR3 DNA reads as TGTGCCAGTAGTATGCTGGGGCTGGCCAAAAACATTCAGTACTTC. Translation gives CASSMLGLAKNIQYF.

The gene calls are TRBV6-6 and TRBJ1-5; 9 nucleotides match TRBD1. The CDR3 is 15 amino acids. Per germline, CDR1 MNHNY and CDR2 SVGAGI (reference sequence). The J segment lost 9 bases and the V segment lost 4 bases, leaving 10 bases of the junction unmatched. The CDR3, as DNA: TGTGCCAGCAGTTCCCCGGGACAGGGCTTTGGGCCCCAGCATTTT. Its protein product is CASSSPGQGFGPQHF.

This clone is a singleton in its sample. The V gene is TRBV7-9, the J gene TRBJ1-2; D remains ambiguous. The CDR3 totals 13 residues. Germline lookup yields CDR1 SEHNR and CDR2 FQNEAQ (reference sequence). Trimming took 1 base from V and 0 from J, leaving 3 bases between them. CDR3 DNA: TGTGCCAGCAGCTTAGTGTCTAACTATGGCTACACCTTC. This encodes CASSLVSNYGYTF.

The chain carries TRBV5-1 and TRBJ1-4; D is possibly TRBD1 (5 bases). The germline gives CDR1 SGHRS, CDR2 YFSETQ. The germline V and J ends were trimmed by 6 bases and 3 bases, with 15 bases remaining between them. The CDR3 sequence is 15 residues long. The CDR3 region is CASTWGRGANEKLFF. CDR3 DNA sequence: TGCGCCAGCACCTGGGGTCGGGGGGCTAATGAAAAACTGTTTTTT.

This clone appeared once. The rearrangement uses TRBV4-1 and TRBJ1-4; perhaps TRBD1 as D (6 bases). V lost 3 bases to trimming and J lost 8 bases, with 19 bases between them. The germline gives CDR1 MGHRA, CDR2 YSYEKL. The CDR3 length is 16 residues. The CDR3 nucleotides are TGCGCCAGCAGCCACGCACAGGGAGGGCTCAACGAAAAACTGTTTTTT. Translated: CASSHAQGGLNEKLFF.

The chain has TRBV18 and TRBJ2-5; no clear D gene. The ends were cut back, 2 bases at V and 0 bases at J, with 7 bases in the middle. Germline V gene sequence: CDR1 KGHSH, CDR2 LQKENI. CDR3 length equals 14 residues. CDR3 sequence (DNA): TGTGCCAGCTCACCAGGATGGTACCAAGAGACCCAGTACTTC. Translated, it gives CASSPGWYQETQYF.

The gene calls are TRBV19 and TRBJ2-2; D is possibly TRBD1 (6 bases). In germline, CDR1 is LNHDA, CDR2 SQIVND (reference sequence). Trimming cost V 3 bases and J 1 base, with 12 bases left between them. The CDR3 is made up of 16 amino acids. The CDR3 sequence is CASSIWARGNTGELFF. The CDR3 nucleotides read TGTGCCAGTAGTATTTGGGCCAGGGGGAACACCGGGGAGCTGTTTTTT.

The chain has TRBV7-9 and TRBJ1-1; TRBD1 matches at 9 bases. Germline V lookup: CDR1 SEHNR, CDR2 FQNEAQ (reference sequence). Unmatched junction bases numbered 14, after V lost 5 bases and J lost 4 bases. This CDR3 comprises 17 residues. The CDR3 DNA follows: TGTGCCAGCAGCGCCCGTCCCGGGACAGGGACGAGCACTGAAGCTTTCTTT. Translation gives CASSARPGTGTSTEAFF.

The chain links TRBV6-1 to TRBJ1-2; the D is unclear. Germline-derived CDR1 and CDR2 are MNHNS and SASEGT. Trimming cost V 3 bases and J 0 bases, with 8 bases left between them. The CDR3 is 14 residues long. The CDR3 loop reads CASSEGSPNYGYTF. The CDR3 DNA sequence: TGTGCCAGCAGTGAGGGTTCCCCTAACTATGGCTACACCTTC.

The chain carries TRBV30 and TRBJ1-1; D call uncertain. The CDR3 sequence is 14 residues long. V was trimmed by 5 bases and J by 1 base, leaving 14 bases between them. Germline CDR1 is GTSNPN and CDR2 is SVGIG (reference sequence). This CDR3 is CAWGPGRGNTEAFF. CDR3 nucleotide sequence: TGTGCCTGGGGCCCCGGGAGAGGGAACACTGAAGCTTTCTTT.

The rearrangement uses TRBV9 and TRBJ2-5, with 7 nucleotides matching TRBD2. V lost 0 bases and J lost 2; bases outside the gene matches: 4. CDR3 length: 15 amino acids. CDR1 is SGDLS, CDR2 YYNGEE, per germline. For the CDR3, the DNA is TGTGCCAGCAGCGTAGAAGGGAGGGTTCAAGAGACCCAGTACTTC. Translating it yields CASSVEGRVQETQYF.

This clone has a single count. The chain has TRBV10-3 and TRBJ2-7; TRBD1 matches at 9 bases. Per the germline V gene, CDR1 is ENHRY and CDR2 is SYGVKD. After removal of 4 bases from V and 6 bases from J, the junction contained 7 bases not matched to a gene. This CDR3 region has 14 residues. CDR3 in amino acids: CAISGPLDRGEQYF. The CDR3, as DNA: TGTGCCATCAGTGGCCCCCTGGACAGGGGCGAGCAGTACTTC.

The chain links TRBV6-5 to TRBJ2-1, with TRBD2 matching 10 bases. Per germline, CDR1 MNHEY and CDR2 SVGAGI. Unmatched junction bases numbered 7, after V lost 0 bases and J lost 8 bases. This CDR3 is built from 16 residues. CDR3 bases: TGTGCCAGCAGTTACTCATCTAGCGGGAGTAGCGATGAGCAGTTCTTC. Its protein product is CASSYSSSGSSDEQFF.